This entry concerns a single T cell receptor (beta chain). Its cognate antigen is unknown. Germline values: CDR1 MGHRA, CDR2 YSYEKL. After removal of 4 bases from V and 6 bases from J, the junction contained 17 bases not matched to a gene. The CDR3 has 19 residues. This sample is part of a study of T cells in Graves' hyperthyroidism and ophthalmopathy. On the study more broadly: Before treatment of any kind, peripheral blood was taken at initial diagnosis. General observations from the study: By a 13 V-J model, ophthalmopathy was set apart from stable hyperthyroidism.

RNA transcripts yielded amplified TCR beta CDR3 regions. In the first-round RT-PCR of the TCR CDR3, the HTBI primer set was used. TCRdb independently ran MiXCR on the multiplex PCR reads; one entry per CDR3 protein. The sample consists of some 350,000 distinct CDR3 sequences, about 16% of them appearing once. The chain couples TRBV4-1 to TRBJ1-4; 10 bases line up with TRBD1. Sequenced input: blood. The TCR sequence derives from a woman aged 55-69 years with Graves' ophthalmopathy. The CDR3 loop is CASSPPPGTGDSGYEKLFF. Here the CDR3 DNA reads TGCGCCAGCAGCCCGCCCCCAGGGACAGGGGACAGCGGGTATGAAAAACTGTTTTTT.